The clone carrying this T cell receptor beta chain has a handful of counts. The antigen is undetermined. The sample belongs to a study of T cells after yellow fever vaccination. Study-wide points: Most clones from primary vaccination resurfaced after the booster (about 95% CD4, around 89% CD8). One caveat is that FACS-sorted repertoires could contain abundant clonotypes contaminating from the bulk population. The CD4 compartment and the CD8 compartment contained a small share of clonotypes in common.

The CDR3 sequence is 19 residues long. Trimming at V came to 6 bases and at J to 1 base, leaving 11 bases not matched to a gene. Germline V gives CDR1 SGHTA, CDR2 FQGTGA. The 5'RACE template-switching step produced TCR cDNA and added a universal primer site and UMIs. TCRdb itself ran the 5' RACE reads through MiXCR, one entry per CDR3 protein. The data contain a few hundred thousand distinct CDR3 sequences, 17% of them singletons. The sequences come from PBMCs, collected around 5 days after the first yellow fever vaccination. The chain recombines TRBV7-3 with TRBJ2-3; TRBD2 agrees at 15 bases. The receptor was isolated from a man between 18 and 29 years old who received the YFV17D yellow fever vaccine. The CDR3 reads CASSSRTSGGAGGTDTQYF. DNA for the CDR3: TGTGCCAGCAGTTCAAGGACTAGCGGGGGGGCCGGGGGCACAGATACGCAGTATTTT.